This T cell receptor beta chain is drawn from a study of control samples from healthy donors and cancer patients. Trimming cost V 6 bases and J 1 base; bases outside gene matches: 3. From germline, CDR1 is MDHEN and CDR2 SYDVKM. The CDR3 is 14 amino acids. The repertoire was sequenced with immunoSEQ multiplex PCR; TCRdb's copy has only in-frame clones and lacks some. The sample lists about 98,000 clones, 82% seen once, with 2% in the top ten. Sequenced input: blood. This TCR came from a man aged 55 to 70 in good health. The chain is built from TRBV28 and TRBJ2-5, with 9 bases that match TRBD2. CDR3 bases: TGTGCCAGCAGAAGCGGGAGGCCCCAAGAGACCCAGTACTTC. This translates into CASRSGRPQETQYF. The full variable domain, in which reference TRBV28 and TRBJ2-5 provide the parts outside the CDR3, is DVKVTQSSRYLVKRTGEKVFLECVQDMDHENMFWYRQDPGLGLRLIYFSYDVKMKEKGDIPEGYSVSREKKERFSLILESASTNQTSMYLCASRSGRPQETQYFGPGTRLLVL.